This is a list of T cell receptor beta chains from one sample in a study of blood T cell repertoires in COVID-19. Data came from immunoSEQ multiplex PCR; TCRdb stores just in-frame clones and leaves some out. The data contain 150,000 or so clones, approximately 92% of them singletons. Sequencing was done on a sample of peripheral blood. Source of these receptors: a man between 18 and 35 years old with COVID-19, enrolled during active disease. Both conserved end residues are part of each CDR3. Fields, in order: CDR3 DNA, CDR3 protein, clone size, D gene, V gene, J gene. D genes are given only for firm matches. Rows may omit the clone size; those that give it use once, few, many or a size class.

cdr3_nt: TGTGCCAGCAGTGGGCAGCGGGACTACAATGAGCAGTTCTTC
cdr3_aa: CASSGQRDYNEQFF
clone_size: .
d_call: TRBD2
v_call: TRBV28
j_call: TRBJ2-1

cdr3_nt: TGCGCCAGCAGCAAGGGACAGGGCTTCAGCGAGCAGTACTTC
cdr3_aa: CASSKGQGFSEQYF
clone_size: once
d_call: TRBD1
v_call: TRBV5-1
j_call: TRBJ2-7

cdr3_nt: TGTGCCAGCAGCCAAGATCTCAGCGGGAGAGGTCTAGATGGTACAGATACGCAGTATTTT
cdr3_aa: CASSQDLSGRGLDGTDTQYF
clone_size: .
d_call: TRBD2
v_call: TRBV14
j_call: TRBJ2-3

cdr3_nt: TGTGCCAGTACCCGCTCAGCGCCGTCCTACAATGAGCAGTTCTTC
cdr3_aa: CASTRSAPSYNEQFF
clone_size: .
d_call: .
v_call: TRBV19
j_call: TRBJ2-1

cdr3_nt: TGTGCCAGCAGCCTCCGACAGGGTTGGACTGAAGCTTTCTTT
cdr3_aa: CASSLRQGWTEAFF
clone_size: .
d_call: TRBD1
v_call: TRBV7-2
j_call: TRBJ1-1

cdr3_nt: TGTGCCAGCAGTGACGGAGTAGGGGCCCGGGAGCTGTTTTTT
cdr3_aa: CASSDGVGARELFF
clone_size: .
d_call: .
v_call: TRBV2
j_call: TRBJ2-2

cdr3_nt: TGTGCCAGCAGCTGGGGGGACAGGGATGGAAACACCATATATTTT
cdr3_aa: CASSWGDRDGNTIYF
clone_size: .
d_call: TRBD1
v_call: TRBV13
j_call: TRBJ1-3

cdr3_nt: TGTGCCAGCAGCGTAGGCAACAGGGGGCTTAACTATGGCTACACCTTC
cdr3_aa: CASSVGNRGLNYGYTF
clone_size: .
d_call: TRBD1
v_call: TRBV9
j_call: TRBJ1-2

cdr3_nt: TGTGCCTGGAGTGTAGTTGGGGCCGGAAGGGCTTTCTTT
cdr3_aa: CAWSVVGAGRAFF
clone_size: .
d_call: .
v_call: TRBV30
j_call: TRBJ1-1

cdr3_nt: TGCGCCAGCAGCCCCTCGCCGGCAGGGTGGACTGAAGCTTTCTTT
cdr3_aa: CASSPSPAGWTEAFF
clone_size: .
d_call: .
v_call: TRBV4-3
j_call: TRBJ1-1

cdr3_nt: TGTGCCAGCTCACCACCGAGACAGGTTATGAACACTGAAGCTTTCTTT
cdr3_aa: CASSPPRQVMNTEAFF
clone_size: .
d_call: .
v_call: TRBV18
j_call: TRBJ1-1

cdr3_nt: TGTGCCAGCGAGATAACGGACGGGGAGGGAGGCTACACCTTC
cdr3_aa: CASEITDGEGGYTF
clone_size: .
d_call: .
v_call: TRBV28
j_call: TRBJ1-2

cdr3_nt: TGTGCTTCTTCACACCCGGGAGCAAACAATGAGCAGTTCTTC
cdr3_aa: CASSHPGANNEQFF
clone_size: .
d_call: .
v_call: TRBV2
j_call: TRBJ2-1

cdr3_nt: TGTGCCACCAGCAGTTGGGGCAGGGGAGTAGGAAATGAAAAACTGCTTTTT
cdr3_aa: CATSSWGRGVGNEKLLF
clone_size: .
d_call: .
v_call: TRBV15
j_call: TRBJ1-4

cdr3_nt: TGCGCCAGCAGCCAAGGACAGCTGGACACTGAAGCTTTCTTT
cdr3_aa: CASSQGQLDTEAFF
clone_size: .
d_call: .
v_call: TRBV4-1
j_call: TRBJ1-1

cdr3_nt: TGTGCCTGGAGGACAGGGCCCGTTACTGAAGCTTTCTTT
cdr3_aa: CAWRTGPVTEAFF
clone_size: .
d_call: TRBD1
v_call: TRBV30
j_call: TRBJ1-1

cdr3_nt: TGTGCCACACACAATTCGGGGACCCAGTACTTC
cdr3_aa: CATHNSGTQYF
clone_size: .
d_call: .
v_call: TRBV24-1
j_call: TRBJ2-5

cdr3_nt: TGTGCCAGTACAGACCGGGATGGAAGGAATTCACCCCTCCACTTT
cdr3_aa: CASTDRDGRNSPLHF
clone_size: .
d_call: .
v_call: TRBV19
j_call: TRBJ1-6

cdr3_nt: TGCGCCAGCGGCCAGACTAGCGGGAATATGGAGCAGTACTTC
cdr3_aa: CASGQTSGNMEQYF
clone_size: few
d_call: TRBD2
v_call: TRBV5-1
j_call: TRBJ2-7

cdr3_nt: TGTGCCAGTAGTCCGGACAGGGCCCGAGAGACCCAGTACTTC
cdr3_aa: CASSPDRARETQYF
clone_size: once
d_call: TRBD1
v_call: TRBV19
j_call: TRBJ2-5

cdr3_nt: TGTGCCAGCAGCTATGGAAACACCATATATTTT
cdr3_aa: CASSYGNTIYF
clone_size: .
d_call: .
v_call: TRBV12-3/TRBV12-4
j_call: TRBJ1-3

cdr3_nt: TGTGCCACCAGGGGCCCCTCGCTAGAACCTCCGGGGACAGATACGCAGTATTTT
cdr3_aa: CATRGPSLEPPGTDTQYF
clone_size: .
d_call: .
v_call: TRBV24-1
j_call: TRBJ2-3

cdr3_nt: TGCGCCAGCAGCCAAGATTCCAGGGGGATCACTGAAGCTTTCTTT
cdr3_aa: CASSQDSRGITEAFF
clone_size: .
d_call: TRBD1
v_call: TRBV4-3
j_call: TRBJ1-1

cdr3_nt: TGTGCCAGCAGTTACGTAGGACAGGGCTTCTCCTACAATGAGCAGTTCTTC
cdr3_aa: CASSYVGQGFSYNEQFF
clone_size: .
d_call: TRBD1
v_call: TRBV6-2/TRBV6-3
j_call: TRBJ2-1

cdr3_nt: TGTGCCAGCATGGGACAGTCGTGGGGGGCCAACGTCCTGACTTTC
cdr3_aa: CASMGQSWGANVLTF
clone_size: .
d_call: TRBD1
v_call: TRBV28
j_call: TRBJ2-6

cdr3_nt: TGTGCCAGCAGTCTAGCGGGAAGCTCCTACAATGAGCAGTTCTTC
cdr3_aa: CASSLAGSSYNEQFF
clone_size: .
d_call: TRBD2
v_call: TRBV9
j_call: TRBJ2-1

cdr3_nt: TGTGCCAGCAGTCCTATTAACAATGAGCAGTTCTTC
cdr3_aa: CASSPINNEQFF
clone_size: .
d_call: .
v_call: TRBV28
j_call: TRBJ2-1

cdr3_nt: TGCGCCAGCAGCTTGGACGGACAGGAAGCCTACGAGCAGTACTTC
cdr3_aa: CASSLDGQEAYEQYF
clone_size: .
d_call: TRBD1
v_call: TRBV5-1
j_call: TRBJ2-7

cdr3_nt: TGTGCCAGTAGTATCGGACTAGCGGGAGAGGAGACCCAGTACTTC
cdr3_aa: CASSIGLAGEETQYF
clone_size: .
d_call: TRBD2
v_call: TRBV19
j_call: TRBJ2-5